The present T cell receptor beta chain was sequenced within a study of blood T cell repertoires in COVID-19 (dated by TCRdb to the early 2020s). Turning to the overall study: Collaborator samples came from the United States, Italy and Spain and covered acute and convalescent phases of COVID-19. Samples came from the ongoing ImmuneRACE study (first 160 participants) plus 1,254 subjects from 6 global collaborators. The material from the prospective study consisted of cDNA or gDNA derived from T cells, B-cell-depleted T cells, or PBMCs. Deeply sampled blood TCRbeta repertoires from subjects exposed to, actively infected with, or recovered from COVID-19 were included in the dataset. Nearly every sample came with metadata listing a de-identified subject ID, COVID-19 status, age in years and sex. Where available, HLA class I and class II types were taken from metadata supplied by the sample provider and were not determined by assay-based typing. The repertoires were released in a freely available public database meant as a resource for research on the immune response to SARS-CoV-2. Points the paper makes about the study in general: How much clinical and demographic metadata was included differed by source and by participant, and the metadata was provided uncurated.

TCRbeta CDR3 regions were amplified from genomic DNA by means of the immunoSEQ Assay, a bias-controlled multiplex PCR. The paper's processing steps were these. Nucleated cell counts per sample were estimated from amplification of reference gene primers within the assay. To quantify the absolute abundance of each unique TCRbeta CDR3 rearrangement, sequence reads were collapsed and filtered. For each sample, productive Simpson clonality was calculated as the square root of Simpson's diversity index over productive rearrangements. TCRdb limited this immuneACCESS table to in-frame rearrangements with V and J called. A share of clones is missing; checked studies link under half to unresolved V genes, and the rest is unexplained. That table furnishes V, J and clone size, whereas the DNA furnished D and trimming. In all, the sample holds over 250,000 clones, and 80% to 90% of those were seen once. 11% of the sample comes from the top ten.

Whole blood was collected in K2EDTA tubes by collaborating institutions according to the institutions' own protocols. For TCRbeta analysis, collaborators shipped samples as frozen whole blood, isolated PBMCs, or DNA extracted from either of those sample types. In the germline V gene (reference sequence), CDR1 corresponds to SEHNR and CDR2 to FQNEAQ. V is pared back by 5 bases and J by 4 bases, with 8 bases lying between the germline termini. Its CDR3 holds 12 amino acids, cysteine through phenylalanine. The entry retains the CDR3 DNA only, 36 bases that are in frame from base 1. This clone has a handful of counts. This receptor's antigen is unknown. Base quality data are lacking; no much larger clone is found one base away.

The chain is assembled from TRBV7-9 and TRBJ1-2; too little of a D gene remains to name it. The specimen sequenced was peripheral blood. This sequence originates from a woman in her seventies with acute or convalescent COVID-19. The nucleotide sequence reads TGTGCCAGCAGCCCCGGGATCTATGGCTACACCTTC. It translates to CASSPGIYGYTF.